This T cell receptor (beta chain) was profiled in a study of T cells in Graves' hyperthyroidism and ophthalmopathy. This clonotype was recorded many times. Its antigen is undetermined. Ophthalmopathy patients had moderate-to-severe active disease, CAS ≥3, NOSPECS ≥4, and disease duration under 3 months. PBMCs were sourced from about 10 ml fresh peripheral blood. Study findings and constraints: Classification by a 13 V-J model distinguished ophthalmopathy from stable hyperthyroidism.

Regions amplified from RNA transcripts were the TCR beta CDR3 regions. Researchers ran a first-round RT-PCR on the TCR CDR3 using the HTBI primer set. TCRdb re-called the multiplex PCR reads through MiXCR, storing one row per CDR3 protein. The repertoire includes over 350,000 distinct CDR3 sequences, approximately 14% of them detected once, and about 12% sits in the top ten. V lost 1 base to trimming and J lost 0 bases, with 8 bases between them. The germline V gene encodes CDR1 KGHSH and CDR2 LQKENI. This CDR3 is built from 15 residues. Sequencing was done on a sample of blood. The clonotype originates from a man between 18 and 29 years old with Graves' ophthalmopathy. The chain is built from TRBV18 and TRBJ2-3; D call uncertain. The CDR3 spells CASSPLPSSTDTQYF. CDR3 coding DNA: TGTGCCAGCTCACCACTTCCGTCTAGCACAGATACGCAGTATTTT.